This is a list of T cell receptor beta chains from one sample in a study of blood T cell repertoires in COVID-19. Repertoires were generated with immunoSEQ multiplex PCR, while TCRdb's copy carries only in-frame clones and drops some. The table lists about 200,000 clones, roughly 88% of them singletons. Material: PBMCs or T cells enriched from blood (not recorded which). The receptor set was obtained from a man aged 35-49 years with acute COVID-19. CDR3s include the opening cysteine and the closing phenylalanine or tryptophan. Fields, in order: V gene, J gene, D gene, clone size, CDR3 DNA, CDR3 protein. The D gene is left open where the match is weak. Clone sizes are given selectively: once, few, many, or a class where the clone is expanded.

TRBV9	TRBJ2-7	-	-	TGTGCCAGCAGCGCCATAGGAGGGAACTACGAGCAGTACTTC	CASSAIGGNYEQYF
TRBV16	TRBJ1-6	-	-	TGTGCCAGCAGCCACCCGACAGGTGATAATTCACCCCTCCACTTT	CASSHPTGDNSPLHF
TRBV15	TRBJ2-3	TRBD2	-	TGTGCCACCAGCAGAGGGGCGGGAGGTGTGACAGATACGCAGTATTTT	CATSRGAGGVTDTQYF
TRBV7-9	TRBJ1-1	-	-	TGTGCCAGCAGCTTAGTGTTTTCAGGACATTCTTTCTTT	CASSLVFSGHSFF
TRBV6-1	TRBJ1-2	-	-	TGTGCCAGCAGAGAAGGACAGAATAACTATGGCTACACCTTC	CASREGQNNYGYTF
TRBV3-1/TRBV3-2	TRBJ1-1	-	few	TGTGCCAGCAGCCAGAGTCGGAGGGGTGTGAACACTGAAGCTTTCTTT	CASSQSRRGVNTEAFF
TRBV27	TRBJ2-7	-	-	TGTGCCAGCAGTCCCCGCGCCAAACGGGACGAGCAGTACTTC	CASSPRAKRDEQYF
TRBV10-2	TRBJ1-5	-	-	TGCGCCAGCAGTGAGGCCGGGGGTCTCAATCAGCCCCAGCATTTT	CASSEAGGLNQPQHF
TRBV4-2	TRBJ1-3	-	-	TGTGCCAGCAGCCAAGGGTTCGCGTCTGGAAACACCATATATTTT	CASSQGFASGNTIYF
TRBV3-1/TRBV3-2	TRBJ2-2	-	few	TGTGCCAGCAGCCAAGATTCAGGCATCGGGGAGCTGTTTTTT	CASSQDSGIGELFF
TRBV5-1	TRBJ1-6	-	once	TGCGCCAGCAGCTTGAACGGGAATAATTCACCCCTCCACTTT	CASSLNGNNSPLHF
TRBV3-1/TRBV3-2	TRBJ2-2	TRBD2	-	TGTGCCAGCAGCCCCGGACTAGCGGGAGATCCCGGGGAGCTGTTTTTT	CASSPGLAGDPGELFF
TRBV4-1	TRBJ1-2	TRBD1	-	TGCGCCAGCAGCCCCGGACAGGGGATGGAGAACTATGGCTACACCTTC	CASSPGQGMENYGYTF
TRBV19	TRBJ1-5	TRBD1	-	TGTGCCAGTAGCAACGCCGGGACAGGGTCCAATCAGCCCCAGCATTTT	CASSNAGTGSNQPQHF
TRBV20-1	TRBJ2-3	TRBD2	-	TGCAGTGCTAGTACGGGAGGAGTCGGCACAGATACGCAGTATTTT	CSASTGGVGTDTQYF
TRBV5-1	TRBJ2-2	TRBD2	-	TGCGCCAGCAGCCCCATGCGCGGGGGAGACACCGGGGAGCTGTTTTTT	CASSPMRGGDTGELFF
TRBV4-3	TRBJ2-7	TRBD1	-	TGCGCCAGCAGCCAAGAGTGGGACAGCGGCGAGCAGTACTTC	CASSQEWDSGEQYF
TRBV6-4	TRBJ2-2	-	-	TGTGCCAGCCGCGGCTTAAACACCGGGGAGCTGTTTTTT	CASRGLNTGELFF
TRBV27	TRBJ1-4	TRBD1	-	TGTGCCAGCAGTTGGGGGACAGGTGCAACTAATGAAAAACTGTTTTTT	CASSWGTGATNEKLFF
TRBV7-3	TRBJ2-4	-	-	TGTGCCAGCAGCTTAGAGGCAGCCCAGGGGCAGTACTTC	CASSLEAAQGQYF
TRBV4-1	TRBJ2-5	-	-	TGCGCCAGCAAGAGTCCGCAAGAGACCCAGTACTTC	CASKSPQETQYF
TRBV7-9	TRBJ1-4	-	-	TGTGCCAGCAGTTCCACTACAGGTCGTCTGTTTTTT	CASSSTTGRLFF
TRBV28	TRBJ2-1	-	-	TGTGCCAGCAGTGCCCTGAGAGGGAACAATGAGCAGTTCTTC	CASSALRGNNEQFF
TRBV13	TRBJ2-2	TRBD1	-	TGTGCCAGCAGGGGGGGACAGGCAGTTAACACCGGGGAGCTGTTTTTT	CASRGGQAVNTGELFF
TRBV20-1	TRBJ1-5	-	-	TGCAGTGCTAGTATATCGGCGGGGAATAGGCAGCCCCAGCATTTT	CSASISAGNRQPQHF
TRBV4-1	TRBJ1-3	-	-	TGCGCCAGCAGCACCTCCGAAGCAGGGCGTAGAAACACCATATATTTT	CASSTSEAGRRNTIYF
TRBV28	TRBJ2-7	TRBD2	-	TGTGCCAGCAGTTCAGCGGGGTTCAGCTACGAGCAGTACTTC	CASSSAGFSYEQYF
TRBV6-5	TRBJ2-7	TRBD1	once	TGTGCCAGCAGTAAACTGGGACAGGGCTACGAGCAGTACTTC	CASSKLGQGYEQYF
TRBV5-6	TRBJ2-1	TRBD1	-	TGTGCCAGCAGCTGGAAGCCGGGACAGGTCTGGTGGGTCTTC	CASSWKPGQVWWVF
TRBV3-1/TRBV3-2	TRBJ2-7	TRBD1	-	TGTGCCAGCAGCCAGGGACAGGCCTACGAGCAGTACTTC	CASSQGQAYEQYF
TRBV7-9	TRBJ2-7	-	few	TGTGCCAGCAGCTTATCCGCAGGGGTGGACGAGCAGTACTTC	CASSLSAGVDEQYF
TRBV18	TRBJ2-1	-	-	TGTGCCAGCTCACTATTGCGTTCTCGAGGAGGAGACAATGAGCAGTTCTTC	CASSLLRSRGGDNEQFF
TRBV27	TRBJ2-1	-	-	TGTGCCAGCAGTCGACGAAGCGGGTACTCCTACAATGAGCAGTTCTTC	CASSRRSGYSYNEQFF
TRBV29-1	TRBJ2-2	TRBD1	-	TGCAGCGTGTCCAGGGGGCGTGCCGGGGAGCTGTTTTTT	CSVSRGRAGELFF
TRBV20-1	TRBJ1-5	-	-	TGCAGTGCTAGTTCCGGACAGAATTTCAATCAGCCCCAGCATTTT	CSASSGQNFNQPQHF
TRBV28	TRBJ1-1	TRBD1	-	TGTGCCAGCAATCAGTGGGGACAGAGTTCCCGTACTGAAGCTTTCTTT	CASNQWGQSSRTEAFF
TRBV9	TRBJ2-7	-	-	TGTGCCAGCAGCGGTGGGGGACAAACCGGGATTTACGAGCAGTACTTC	CASSGGGQTGIYEQYF
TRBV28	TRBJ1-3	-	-	TGTGCCAGCAGTTTTACCCCGGGACAAAGAAACACCATATATTTT	CASSFTPGQRNTIYF
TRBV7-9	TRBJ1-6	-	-	TGTGCCAGCACAGGAGACGTCAATTCACCCCTCCACTTT	CASTGDVNSPLHF
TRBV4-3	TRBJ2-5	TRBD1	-	TGCGCCAGCAGCCCACGGGACAGGGTTCAAGAGACCCAGTACTTC	CASSPRDRVQETQYF
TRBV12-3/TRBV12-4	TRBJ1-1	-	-	TGTGCCAGCAGTTTGAACCGACCGGGAGCTTTCTTT	CASSLNRPGAFF
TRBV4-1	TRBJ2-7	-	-	TGCGCCAGCAGCCAAGCCGGGTCGGCATCTTACGAGCAGTACTTC	CASSQAGSASYEQYF
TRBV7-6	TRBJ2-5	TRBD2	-	TGTGCCAGCAGCTTAGGCCTGACTAGCGGGAGCCAAGAGACCCAGTACTTC	CASSLGLTSGSQETQYF
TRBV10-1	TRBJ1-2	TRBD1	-	TGCGCCAGCAAAGGACAGGGGGCGTCTTATGGCTACACCTTC	CASKGQGASYGYTF
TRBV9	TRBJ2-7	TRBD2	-	TGTGCCAGCAGCCCACGAACTAGCGGGCTCTACGAGCAGTACTTC	CASSPRTSGLYEQYF
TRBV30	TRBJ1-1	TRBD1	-	TGTGCCTGGAAGGGACAGATGAACACTGAAGCTTTCTTT	CAWKGQMNTEAFF
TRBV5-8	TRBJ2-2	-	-	TGTGCCGCGCCCACTCAGGCTGCCTTCACCGGGGAGCTGTTTTTT	CAAPTQAAFTGELFF
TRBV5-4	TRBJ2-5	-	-	TGTGCCAGCAGCTACTCCGCTCGAAAAGAGACCCAGTACTTC	CASSYSARKETQYF
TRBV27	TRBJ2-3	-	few	TGTGCCAGCAGCCGAGCCACAGATACGCAGTATTTT	CASSRATDTQYF
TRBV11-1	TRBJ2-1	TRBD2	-	TGTGCCAGCAGTTTCGGACTAGCCTCCTACAATGAGCAGTTCTTC	CASSFGLASYNEQFF
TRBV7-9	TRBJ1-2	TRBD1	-	TGTGCCAGCAGCTTAGCTTCGATCCGGGACAGGATCATCAATGGCTACACCTTC	CASSLASIRDRIINGYTF
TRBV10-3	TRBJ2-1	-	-	TGTGCCATCAGTGAGTTTCCACTAAGCTCCTACAATGAGCAGTTCTTC	CAISEFPLSSYNEQFF
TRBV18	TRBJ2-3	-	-	TGTGCCAGCTCACCCTCGCGAACAGATACGCAGTATTTT	CASSPSRTDTQYF